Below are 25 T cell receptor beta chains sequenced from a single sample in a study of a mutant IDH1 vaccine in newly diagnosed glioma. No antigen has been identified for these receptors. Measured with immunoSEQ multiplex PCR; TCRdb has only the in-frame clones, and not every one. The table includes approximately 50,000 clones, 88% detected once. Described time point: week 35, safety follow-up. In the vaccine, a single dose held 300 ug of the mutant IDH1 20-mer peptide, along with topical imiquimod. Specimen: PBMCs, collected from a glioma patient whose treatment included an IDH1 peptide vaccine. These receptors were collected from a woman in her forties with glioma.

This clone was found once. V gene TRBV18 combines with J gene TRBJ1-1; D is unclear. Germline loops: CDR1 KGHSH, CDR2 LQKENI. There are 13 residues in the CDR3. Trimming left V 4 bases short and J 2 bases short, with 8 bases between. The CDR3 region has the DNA TGTGCCAGCTCACAGGGATTAAACACTGAAGCTTTCTTT. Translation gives CASSQGLNTEAFF.

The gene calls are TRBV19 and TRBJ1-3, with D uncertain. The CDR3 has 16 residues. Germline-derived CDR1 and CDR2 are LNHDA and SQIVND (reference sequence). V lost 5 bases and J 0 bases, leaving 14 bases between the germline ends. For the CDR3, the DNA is TGTGCCAGTAGTCCGGTGGATCGAAGCTCTGGAAACACCATATATTTT. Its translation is CASSPVDRSSGNTIYF.

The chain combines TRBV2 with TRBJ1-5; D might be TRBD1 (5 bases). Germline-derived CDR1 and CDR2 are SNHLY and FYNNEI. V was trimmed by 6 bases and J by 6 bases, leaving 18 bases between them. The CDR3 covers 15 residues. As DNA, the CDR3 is TGTGCCAGCAGCATCCGGGGGGGAGGTGGTCAGCCCCAGCATTTT. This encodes CASSIRGGGGQPQHF.

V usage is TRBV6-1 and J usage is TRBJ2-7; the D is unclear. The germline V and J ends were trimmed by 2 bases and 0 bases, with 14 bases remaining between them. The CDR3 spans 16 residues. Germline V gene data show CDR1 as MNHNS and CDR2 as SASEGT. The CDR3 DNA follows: TGTGCCAGCAGTGAAACCCGAAGCGCGAGCTCCTACGAGCAGTACTTC. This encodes CASSETRSASSYEQYF.

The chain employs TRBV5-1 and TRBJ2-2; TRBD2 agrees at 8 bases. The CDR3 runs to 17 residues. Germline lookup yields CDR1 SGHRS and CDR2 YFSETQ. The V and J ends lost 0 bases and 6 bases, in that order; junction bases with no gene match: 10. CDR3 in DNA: TGCGCCAGCAGCTTGGTGGCGGGAGGTTCGTCGTCCGGGGAGCTGTTTTTT. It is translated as CASSLVAGGSSSGELFF.

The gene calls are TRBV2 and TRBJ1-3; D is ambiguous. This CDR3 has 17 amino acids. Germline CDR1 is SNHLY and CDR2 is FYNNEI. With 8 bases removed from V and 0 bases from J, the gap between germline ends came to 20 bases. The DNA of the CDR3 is TGTGCCAGCTTAGAGTTAGGTTTCGTCAACTCTGGAAACACCATATATTTT. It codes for CASLELGFVNSGNTIYF. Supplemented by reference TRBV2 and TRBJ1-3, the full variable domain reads EPEVTQTPSHQVTQMGQEVILRCVPISNHLYFYWYRQILGQKVEFLVSFYNNEISEKSEIFDDQFSVERPDGSNFTLKIRSTKLEDSAMYFCASLELGFVNSGNTIYFGEGSWLTVV.

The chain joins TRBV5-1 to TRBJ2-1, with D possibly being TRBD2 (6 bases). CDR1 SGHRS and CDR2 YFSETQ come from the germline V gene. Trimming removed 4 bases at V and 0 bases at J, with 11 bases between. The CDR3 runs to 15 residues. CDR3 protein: CASSQSDYSYNEQFF. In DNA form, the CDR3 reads TGCGCCAGCAGCCAATCGGACTACTCCTACAATGAGCAGTTCTTC.

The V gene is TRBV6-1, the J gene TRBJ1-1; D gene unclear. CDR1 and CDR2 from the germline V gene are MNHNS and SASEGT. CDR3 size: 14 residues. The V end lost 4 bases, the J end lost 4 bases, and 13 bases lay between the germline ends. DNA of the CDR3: TGTGCCAGCAGTGGTGGCAGTGAAGCCACTGAAGCTTTCTTT. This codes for CASSGGSEATEAFF.

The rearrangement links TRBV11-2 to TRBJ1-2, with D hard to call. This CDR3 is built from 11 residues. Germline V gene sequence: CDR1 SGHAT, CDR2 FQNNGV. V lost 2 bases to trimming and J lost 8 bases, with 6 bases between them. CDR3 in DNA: TGTGCCAGCAGCTTATTAAACGGCTACACCTTC. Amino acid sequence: CASSLLNGYTF. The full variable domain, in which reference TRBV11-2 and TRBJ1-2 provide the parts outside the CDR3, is EAGVAQSPRYKIIEKRQSVAFWCNPISGHATLYWYQQILGQGPKLLIQFQNNGVVDDSQLPKDRFSAERLKGVDSTLKIQPAKLEDSAVYLCASSLLNGYTFGSGTRLTVV.

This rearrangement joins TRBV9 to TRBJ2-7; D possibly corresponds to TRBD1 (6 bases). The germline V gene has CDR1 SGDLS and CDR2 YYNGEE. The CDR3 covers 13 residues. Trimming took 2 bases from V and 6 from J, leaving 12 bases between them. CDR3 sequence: CASSVTGFSEQYF. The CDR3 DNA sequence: TGTGCCAGCAGCGTTACAGGGTTTTCCGAGCAGTACTTC.

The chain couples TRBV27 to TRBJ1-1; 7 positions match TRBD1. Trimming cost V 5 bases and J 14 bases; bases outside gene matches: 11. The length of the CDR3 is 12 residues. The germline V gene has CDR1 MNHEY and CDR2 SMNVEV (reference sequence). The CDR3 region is CASSGGQSGSFF. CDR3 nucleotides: TGTGCCAGCAGTGGGGGACAGTCGGGATCCTTCTTT.

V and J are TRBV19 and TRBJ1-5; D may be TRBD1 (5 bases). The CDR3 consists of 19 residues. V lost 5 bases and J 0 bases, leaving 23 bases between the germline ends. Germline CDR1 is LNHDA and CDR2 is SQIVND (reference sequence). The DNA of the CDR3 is TGTGCCAGTAGTCCCCCGCGAGGGACGTTCGCATTTAGCAATCAGCCCCAGCATTTT. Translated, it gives CASSPPRGTFAFSNQPQHF.

CDR3 region: CASSEGTGINEKLFF. The DNA for the CDR3 is TGTGCCAGCAGTGAAGGGACAGGGATTAATGAAAAACTGTTTTTT. The rearrangement joins TRBV2 to TRBJ1-4; the match to TRBD1 covers 8 bases. The CDR3 sequence is 15 residues long. Trimming at V came to 1 base and at J to 4 bases, leaving 2 bases not matched to a gene. Germline V gene data show CDR1 as SNHLY and CDR2 as FYNNEI.

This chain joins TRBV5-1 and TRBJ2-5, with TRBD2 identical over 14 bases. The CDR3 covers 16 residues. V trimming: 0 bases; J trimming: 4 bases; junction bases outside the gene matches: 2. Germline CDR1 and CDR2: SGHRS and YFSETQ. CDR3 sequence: CASSLGGLAGVETQYF. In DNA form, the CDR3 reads TGCGCCAGCAGCTTGGGGGGACTAGCGGGAGTAGAGACCCAGTACTTC.

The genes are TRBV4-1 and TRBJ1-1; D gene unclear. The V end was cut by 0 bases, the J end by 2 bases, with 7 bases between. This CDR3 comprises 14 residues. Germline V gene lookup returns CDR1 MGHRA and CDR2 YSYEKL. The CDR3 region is CASSQDAGNTEAFF. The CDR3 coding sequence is TGCGCCAGCAGCCAAGATGCGGGTAACACTGAAGCTTTCTTT.

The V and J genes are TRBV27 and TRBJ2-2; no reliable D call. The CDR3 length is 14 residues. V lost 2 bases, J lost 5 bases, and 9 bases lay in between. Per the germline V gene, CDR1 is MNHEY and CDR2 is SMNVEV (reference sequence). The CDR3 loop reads CASSLLGSTGELFF. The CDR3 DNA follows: TGTGCCAGCAGTTTACTGGGTTCGACCGGGGAGCTGTTTTTT.

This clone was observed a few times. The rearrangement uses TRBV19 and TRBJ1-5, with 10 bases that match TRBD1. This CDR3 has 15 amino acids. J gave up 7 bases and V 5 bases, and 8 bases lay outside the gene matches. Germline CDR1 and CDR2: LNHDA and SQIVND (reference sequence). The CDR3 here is CASSLRDRGRQPQHF. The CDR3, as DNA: TGTGCCAGTAGTCTCCGGGACAGGGGCCGCCAGCCCCAGCATTTT.

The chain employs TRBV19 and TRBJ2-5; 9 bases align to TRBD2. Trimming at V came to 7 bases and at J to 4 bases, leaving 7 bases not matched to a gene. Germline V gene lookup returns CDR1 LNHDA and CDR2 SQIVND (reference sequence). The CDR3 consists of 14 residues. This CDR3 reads CASTGAGGLETQYF. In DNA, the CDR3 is TGTGCCAGTACTGGAGCGGGGGGTTTAGAGACCCAGTACTTC.

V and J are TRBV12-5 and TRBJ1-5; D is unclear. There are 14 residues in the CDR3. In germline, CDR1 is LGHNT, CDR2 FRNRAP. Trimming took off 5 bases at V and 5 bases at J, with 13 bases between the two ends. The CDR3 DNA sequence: TGTGCTAGTGGTCCGGACGGTCACCATCAGCCCCAGCATTTT. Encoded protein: CASGPDGHHQPQHF. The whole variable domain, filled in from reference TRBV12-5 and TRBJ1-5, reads DARVTQTPRHKVTEMGQEVTMRCQPILGHNTVFWYRQTMMQGLELLAYFRNRAPLDDSGMPKDRFSAEMPDATLATLKIQPSEPRDSAVYFCASGPDGHHQPQHFGDGTRLSIL.

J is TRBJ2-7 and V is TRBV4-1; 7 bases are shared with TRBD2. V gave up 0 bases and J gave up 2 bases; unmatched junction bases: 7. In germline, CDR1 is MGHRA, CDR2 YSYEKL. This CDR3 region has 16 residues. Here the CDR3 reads CASSQEGIAGTYEQYF. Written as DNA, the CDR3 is TGCGCCAGCAGCCAAGAGGGGATAGCGGGCACCTACGAGCAGTACTTC.

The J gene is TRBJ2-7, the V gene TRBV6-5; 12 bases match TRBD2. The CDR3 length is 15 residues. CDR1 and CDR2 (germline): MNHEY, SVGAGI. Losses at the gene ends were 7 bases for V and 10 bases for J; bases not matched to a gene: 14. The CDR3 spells CASKADPGLAGSQYF. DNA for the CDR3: TGTGCCAGCAAAGCTGACCCGGGACTAGCGGGTTCACAGTACTTC.

CDR3 DNA: TGTGCCAGCAGCTTAGCGCAAGGCAACGATTACGAGCAGTACTTC. Translating gives CASSLAQGNDYEQYF. This sequence joins TRBV7-9 and TRBJ2-7; D ambiguous. Trimming pared 0 bases from V and 4 bases from J, leaving 13 bases between. The germline V gene has CDR1 SEHNR and CDR2 FQNEAQ (reference sequence). This CDR3 comprises 15 residues.

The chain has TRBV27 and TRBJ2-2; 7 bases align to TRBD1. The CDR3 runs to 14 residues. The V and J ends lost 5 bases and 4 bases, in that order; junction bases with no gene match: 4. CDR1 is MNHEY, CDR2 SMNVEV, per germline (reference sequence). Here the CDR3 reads CASSGQVTTGELFF. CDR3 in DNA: TGTGCCAGCAGTGGACAGGTGACCACCGGGGAGCTGTTTTTT.

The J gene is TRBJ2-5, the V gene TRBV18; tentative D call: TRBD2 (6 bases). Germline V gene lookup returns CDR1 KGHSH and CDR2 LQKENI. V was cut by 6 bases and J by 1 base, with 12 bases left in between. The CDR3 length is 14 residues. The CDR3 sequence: CASSRGYSQETQYF. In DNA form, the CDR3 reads TGTGCCAGCTCCCGGGGGTACTCCCAAGAGACCCAGTACTTC.

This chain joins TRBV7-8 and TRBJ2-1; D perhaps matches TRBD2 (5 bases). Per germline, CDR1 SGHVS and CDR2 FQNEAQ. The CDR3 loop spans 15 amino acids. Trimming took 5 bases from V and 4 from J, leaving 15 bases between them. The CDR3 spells CASSIGEWEYNEQFF. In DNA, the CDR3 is TGTGCCAGCAGCATCGGAGAGTGGGAGTACAATGAGCAGTTCTTC.